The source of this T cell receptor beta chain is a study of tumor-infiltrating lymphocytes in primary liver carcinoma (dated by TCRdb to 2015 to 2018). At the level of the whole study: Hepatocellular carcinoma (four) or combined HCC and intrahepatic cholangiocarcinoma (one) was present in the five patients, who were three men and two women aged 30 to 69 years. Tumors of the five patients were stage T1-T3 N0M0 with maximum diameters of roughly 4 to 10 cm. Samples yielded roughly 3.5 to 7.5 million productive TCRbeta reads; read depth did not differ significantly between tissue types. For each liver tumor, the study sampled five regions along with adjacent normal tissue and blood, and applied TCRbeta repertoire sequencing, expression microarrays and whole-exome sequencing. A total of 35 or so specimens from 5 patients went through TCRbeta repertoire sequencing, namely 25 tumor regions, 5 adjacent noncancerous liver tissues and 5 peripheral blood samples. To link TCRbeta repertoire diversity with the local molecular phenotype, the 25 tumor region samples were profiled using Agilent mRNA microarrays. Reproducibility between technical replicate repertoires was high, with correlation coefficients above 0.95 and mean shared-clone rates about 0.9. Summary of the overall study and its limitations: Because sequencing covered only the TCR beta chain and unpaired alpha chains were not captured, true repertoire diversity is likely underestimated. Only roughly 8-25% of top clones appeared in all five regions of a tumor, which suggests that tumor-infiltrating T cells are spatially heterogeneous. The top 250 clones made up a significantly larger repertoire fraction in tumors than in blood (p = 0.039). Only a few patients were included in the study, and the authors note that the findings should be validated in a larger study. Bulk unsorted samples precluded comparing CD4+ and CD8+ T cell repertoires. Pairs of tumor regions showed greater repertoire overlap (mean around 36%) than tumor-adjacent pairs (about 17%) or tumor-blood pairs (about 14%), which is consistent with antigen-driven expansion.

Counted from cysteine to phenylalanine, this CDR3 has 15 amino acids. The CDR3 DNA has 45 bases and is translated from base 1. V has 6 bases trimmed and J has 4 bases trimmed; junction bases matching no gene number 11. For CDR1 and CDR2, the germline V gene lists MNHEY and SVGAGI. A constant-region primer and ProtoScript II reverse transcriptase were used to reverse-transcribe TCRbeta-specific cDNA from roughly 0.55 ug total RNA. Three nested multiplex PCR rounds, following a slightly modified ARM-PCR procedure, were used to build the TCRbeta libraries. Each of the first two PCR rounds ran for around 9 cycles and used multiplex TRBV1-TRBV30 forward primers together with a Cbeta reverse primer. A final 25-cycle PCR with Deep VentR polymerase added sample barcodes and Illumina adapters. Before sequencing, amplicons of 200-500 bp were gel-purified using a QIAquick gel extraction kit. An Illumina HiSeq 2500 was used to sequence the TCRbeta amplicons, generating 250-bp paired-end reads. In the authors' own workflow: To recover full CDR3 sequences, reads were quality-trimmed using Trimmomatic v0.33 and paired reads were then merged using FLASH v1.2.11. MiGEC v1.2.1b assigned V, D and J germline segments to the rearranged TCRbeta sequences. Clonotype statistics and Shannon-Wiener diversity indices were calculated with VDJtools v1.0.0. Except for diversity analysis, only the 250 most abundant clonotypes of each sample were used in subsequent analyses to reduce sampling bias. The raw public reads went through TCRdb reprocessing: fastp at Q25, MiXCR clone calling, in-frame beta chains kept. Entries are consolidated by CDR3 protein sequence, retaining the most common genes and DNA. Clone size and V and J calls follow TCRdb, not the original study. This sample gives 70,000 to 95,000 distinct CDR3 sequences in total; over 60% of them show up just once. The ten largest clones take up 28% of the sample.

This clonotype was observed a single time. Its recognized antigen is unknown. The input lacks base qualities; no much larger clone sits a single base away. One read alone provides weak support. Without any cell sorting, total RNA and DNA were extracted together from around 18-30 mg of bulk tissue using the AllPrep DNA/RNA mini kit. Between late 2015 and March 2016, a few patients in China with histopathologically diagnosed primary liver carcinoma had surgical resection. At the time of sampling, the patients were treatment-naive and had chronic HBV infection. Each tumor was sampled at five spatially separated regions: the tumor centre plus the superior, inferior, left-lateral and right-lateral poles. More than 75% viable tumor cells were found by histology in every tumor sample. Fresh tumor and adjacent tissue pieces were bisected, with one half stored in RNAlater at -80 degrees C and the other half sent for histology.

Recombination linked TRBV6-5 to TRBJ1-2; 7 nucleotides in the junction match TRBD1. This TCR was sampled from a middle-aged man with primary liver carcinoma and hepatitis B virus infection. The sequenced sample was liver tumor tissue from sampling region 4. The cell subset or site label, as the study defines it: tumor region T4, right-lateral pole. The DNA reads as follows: TGTGCCAGCAGCGCTATTTGGACAGGAGGCTATGGCTACACCTTC. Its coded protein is CASSAIWTGGYGYTF.